The present T cell receptor beta chain was sequenced within a study of CD8 T cells in ankylosing spondylitis. Study outcomes and limitations: Relatively rare in peripheral blood, disease-linked clones were also CD8+. A TCR beta motif made of about 8 highly homologous variants seemed typical of ankylosing spondylitis blood.

In this sample, this clonotype turned up many times. Its antigen is unknown. Per the germline V gene, CDR1 is SEHNR and CDR2 is FQNEAQ (reference sequence). The V end lost 3 bases, the J end lost 0 bases, and 9 bases lay between the germline ends. This CDR3 region has 15 residues. Library preparation for TCR beta used quantitative 5'-RACE with molecular barcodes. TCRdb re-called the 5' RACE reads through MiXCR, storing one row per CDR3 protein. The sample shows around 130,000 distinct CDR3 sequences, approximately 15% of them seen only once. The origin of this receptor is a female donor with ankylosing spondylitis or in good health (not recorded which). The chain has TRBV7-9 and TRBJ2-1, with D unresolved. The source material was blood, either unsorted or a sorted T cell fraction (not recorded which). The CDR3 spells CASSFDGSSYNEQFF. The CDR3 DNA is TGTGCCAGCAGCTTTGACGGGTCCTCCTACAATGAGCAGTTCTTC. The whole variable domain, filled in from reference TRBV7-9 and TRBJ2-1, reads DTGVSQNPRHKITKRGQNVTFRCDPISEHNRLYWYRQTLGQGPEFLTYFQNEAQLEKSRLLSDRFSAERPKGSFSTLEIQRTEQGDSAMYLCASSFDGSSYNEQFFGPGTRLTVL.